The 26 T cell receptor beta chains listed next were all sequenced from one sample in a study of T cell clones after liver transplantation. Using immunoSEQ multiplex PCR, the repertoire was profiled, and TCRdb retains in-frame clones only, with some absent. The sample holds around 97,000 clones, approximately 79% seen once. Sequenced material: CD4+ T cells from blood, taken roughly 50 months after liver transplant. All receptors derive from a human patient who received a liver transplant. Some T cells may be supplied by the graft donor.

V gene TRBV19 combines with J gene TRBJ1-5, with TRBD1 as a possible D gene (6 bases). Germline CDR1 and CDR2: LNHDA and SQIVND (reference sequence). V lost 3 bases to trimming and J lost 8 bases, with 23 bases between them. The CDR3 runs 17 residues. The CDR3 reads CASSMDSDQLSSKPQHF. CDR3 coding DNA: TGTGCCAGTAGTATGGACAGTGACCAATTATCATCAAAGCCCCAGCATTTT.

This clone was observed once. The chain joins TRBV18 to TRBJ2-7; D is unresolved. V was trimmed by 1 base and J by 1 base, leaving 11 bases between them. The CDR3 totals 15 residues. CDR1 KGHSH and CDR2 LQKENI come from the germline V gene. As DNA, the CDR3 is TGTGCCAGCTCACCACAGGCCCAGAGGTCCTACGAGCAGTACTTC. Amino acid sequence: CASSPQAQRSYEQYF.

V is TRBV6-5 and J is TRBJ2-5; 8 bases are shared with TRBD1. Germline loops: CDR1 MNHEY, CDR2 SVGAGI. Germline trimming cut 6 bases from V and 4 bases from J; bases unmatched to any gene: 10. This CDR3 spans 15 amino acids. CDR3 sequence reads: CASRWTGSVTETQYF. CDR3 bases: TGTGCCAGCAGATGGACAGGGAGCGTGACAGAGACCCAGTACTTC.

The chain couples TRBV6-5 to TRBJ1-2, with D tentatively TRBD1 (6 bases). CDR1 and CDR2 from the germline V gene are MNHEY and SVGAGI. The CDR3 has 16 amino acids. V was trimmed by 0 bases and J by 6 bases, leaving 17 bases between them. The CDR3 DNA is TGTGCCAGCAGTTACTCAACTCGACAGGCTAGGAATGGCTACACCTTC. It encodes CASSYSTRQARNGYTF.

V gene TRBV5-1 combines with J gene TRBJ2-3; TRBD1 might be the D (5 bases). Germline lookup yields CDR1 SGHRS and CDR2 YFSETQ. V was cut by 3 bases and J by 7 bases, with 12 bases left in between. This CDR3 comprises 13 residues. CDR3 residues: CASSSRQPHTQYF. As DNA, the CDR3 is TGCGCCAGCAGCTCGAGACAGCCACATACGCAGTATTTT.

The gene calls are TRBV2 and TRBJ2-1; tentative D call: TRBD2 (6 bases). Germline lookup yields CDR1 SNHLY and CDR2 FYNNEI. Trimming removed 2 bases at V and 9 bases at J, with 17 bases between. The CDR3 has 15 amino acids. For the CDR3, the DNA is TGTGCCAGCAGTGAATTCCCTGGCGGAGGGAGTGAGCAGTTCTTC. Translated, it gives CASSEFPGGGSEQFF.

The chain employs TRBV5-1 and TRBJ1-6; D possibly corresponds to TRBD1 (5 bases). This CDR3 is 15 amino acids long. Germline V CDR1 and CDR2: SGHRS, YFSETQ. V lost 5 bases and J 6 bases, leaving 15 bases between the germline ends. The CDR3 is CASSYQGRGNSPLHF. Here the CDR3 DNA reads TGCGCCAGCAGTTACCAGGGAAGGGGTAATTCACCCCTCCACTTT.

The chain employs TRBV7-9 and TRBJ2-1; 8 nucleotides line up with TRBD2. CDR1 and CDR2 (germline): SEHNR, FQNEAQ (reference sequence). There are 13 residues in the CDR3. The junction had 8 bases not matched to a gene; V was cut back by 6 bases and J by 10 bases. For the CDR3, the DNA is TGTGCCAGCAGACCGGGCGGGGGGCAGGAGCAGTTCTTC. The encoded protein is CASRPGGGQEQFF.

The chain has TRBV7-2 and TRBJ2-3; D is possibly TRBD1 (6 bases). The germline V and J ends were trimmed by 4 bases and 2 bases, with 16 bases remaining between them. This CDR3 has 16 residues. Germline CDR1 is SGHTA and CDR2 is FQGNSA. The CDR3: CASSSSWGLDTDTQYF. The CDR3 nucleotides read TGTGCCAGCAGCTCCTCGTGGGGGCTTGACACAGATACGCAGTATTTT.

This clone came up a few times. The V and J genes are TRBV12-5 and TRBJ1-3; D uncertain. V was trimmed by 4 bases and J by 0 bases, leaving 10 bases between them. CDR3 length equals 15 residues. Germline V gene sequence: CDR1 LGHNT, CDR2 FRNRAP. In nucleotides, the CDR3 is TGTGCTAGTGGTTCCGCAGGTTACTCTGGAAACACCATATATTTT. It yields the protein CASGSAGYSGNTIYF.

This chain links TRBV15 with TRBJ1-2; D is unresolved. The CDR3 spans 13 residues. Germline CDR1 LNHNV, CDR2 YYDKDF (reference sequence). Trimming took off 2 bases at V and 8 bases at J, with 12 bases between the two ends. Written as DNA, the CDR3 is TGTGCCACCAGCAGAACATCGGTCGGCGGCTACACCTTC. Translated: CATSRTSVGGYTF.

The gene calls are TRBV6-1 and TRBJ2-1; maybe TRBD1 (6 bases). V was cut by 2 bases and J by 0 bases, with 17 bases left in between. Germline V gives CDR1 MNHNS, CDR2 SASEGT. The CDR3 has 18 amino acids. The CDR3 sequence: CASSERGGRLSSYNEQFF. The CDR3 DNA sequence: TGTGCCAGCAGTGAAAGAGGGGGACGGCTGAGCTCCTACAATGAGCAGTTCTTC.

V gene TRBV5-1 combines with J gene TRBJ2-3; D remains unclear. Germline CDR1 SGHRS, CDR2 YFSETQ. The germline V and J ends were trimmed by 0 bases and 3 bases, with 5 bases remaining between them. The CDR3 runs 13 residues. CDR3 region: CASSLAGTDTQYF. The CDR3 bases are TGCGCCAGCAGCTTGGCCGGTACAGATACGCAGTATTTT.

In this sample, this clone turned up once. This sequence joins TRBV19 and TRBJ1-6; a possible D gene is TRBD1 (6 bases). The CDR3 is 16 residues long. V was cut by 3 bases and J by 3 bases, with 12 bases left in between. In germline, CDR1 is LNHDA, CDR2 SQIVND (reference sequence). For the CDR3, the DNA is TGTGCCAGTAGTATCGGACAGAATCTCTATAATTCACCCCTCCACTTT. Its protein product is CASSIGQNLYNSPLHF.

The chain has TRBV2 and TRBJ2-2; TRBD1 agrees at 7 bases. Germline-derived CDR1 and CDR2 are SNHLY and FYNNEI. The CDR3 loop spans 14 amino acids. The J segment lost 6 bases and the V segment lost 7 bases, leaving 8 bases of the junction unmatched. CDR3 nucleotide sequence: TGTGCCAGCACCCGGGACAGAGGATCCGGGGAGCTGTTTTTT. This sequence encodes CASTRDRGSGELFF.

This clone was seen only once. The rearrangement joins TRBV5-1 to TRBJ2-1, with 12 bases fitting TRBD2. Germline trimming cut 4 bases from V and 12 bases from J; bases unmatched to any gene: 17. The germline V gene has CDR1 SGHRS and CDR2 YFSETQ. This CDR3 is 17 amino acids long. The CDR3: CASSPSSGGAEKVGQFF. The CDR3 DNA sequence: TGCGCCAGCAGCCCATCTAGCGGGGGGGCCGAAAAGGTTGGGCAGTTCTTC.

The chain combines TRBV11-3 with TRBJ2-2, with TRBD2 as a possible D gene (5 bases). The ends were cut back, 4 bases at V and 1 base at J, with 13 bases in the middle. The germline V gene encodes CDR1 SGHNT and CDR2 YENEEA. The CDR3 is made up of 16 amino acids. In DNA form, the CDR3 reads TGTGCCAGCAGCTCCCCCGGCGGACTGAACACCGGGGAGCTGTTTTTT. Amino acids: CASSSPGGLNTGELFF.

This clone was seen a single time. The chain employs TRBV6-1 and TRBJ2-5; 8 bases line up with TRBD2. Germline V gene lookup returns CDR1 MNHNS and CDR2 SASEGT. This CDR3 is built from 15 residues. The ends lost 4 bases at V and 10 bases at J; junction bases unmatched: 14. CDR3 loop: CASSVSSGPKSGQYF. CDR3 nucleotide sequence: TGTGCCAGCAGTGTGTCTAGCGGGCCCAAGAGTGGCCAGTACTTC.

This chain links TRBV6-5 with TRBJ1-3; D is uncertain. Germline V lookup: CDR1 MNHEY, CDR2 SVGAGI. V was cut by 7 bases and J by 4 bases, with 5 bases left in between. The CDR3 loop spans 11 amino acids. The CDR3, as DNA: TGTGCCAGCATCCGGGGAAACACCATATATTTT. Amino acids: CASIRGNTIYF.

The chain couples TRBV30 to TRBJ1-1; D is undetermined. CDR1 is GTSNPN and CDR2 is SVGIG in the germline V gene (reference sequence). This CDR3 is built from 12 residues. With 2 bases removed from V and 6 bases from J, the gap between germline ends came to 10 bases. CDR3: CAWSISRAEAFF. In DNA form, the CDR3 reads TGTGCCTGGAGTATCTCCCGGGCTGAAGCTTTCTTT.

V gene TRBV14 combines with J gene TRBJ2-5, with 7 bases fitting TRBD1. Germline loops: CDR1 SGHDN, CDR2 FVKESK. The junction had 5 bases not matched to a gene; V was cut back by 2 bases and J by 5 bases. The CDR3 extends over 14 amino acids. CDR3 sequence: CASSQNRGRETQYF. CDR3 coding DNA: TGTGCCAGCAGCCAAAACAGGGGCAGGGAGACCCAGTACTTC.

The rearrangement links TRBV15 to TRBJ1-1; 7 bases agree with TRBD1. The germline gives CDR1 LNHNV, CDR2 YYDKDF (reference sequence). The V segment lost 3 bases and the J segment 4 bases; nucleotides outside the gene matches: 8. The CDR3 length is 15 residues. The CDR3 DNA is TGTGCCACCAGCAGGCACGGACAGGCGACCACTGAAGCTTTCTTT. Translation: CATSRHGQATTEAFF.

The chain uses TRBV19 and TRBJ1-5; D call uncertain. The CDR3 extends over 15 amino acids. The germline gives CDR1 LNHDA, CDR2 SQIVND (reference sequence). V lost 5 bases and J lost 2, with 13 bases in between. The CDR3 here is CASSFGGGRNQPQHF. The CDR3, as DNA: TGTGCCAGTAGTTTCGGCGGAGGACGCAATCAGCCCCAGCATTTT.

V gene TRBV7-3 combines with J gene TRBJ2-5, with 11 bases aligning to TRBD1. The CDR3 extends over 15 amino acids. With 5 bases clipped from V and 2 bases from J, the junction kept 4 bases outside the gene matches. Germline V gene lookup returns CDR1 SGHTA and CDR2 FQGTGA. For the CDR3, the DNA is TGTGCCAGCAGCACCGGGACAGGGGGTCAAGAGACCCAGTACTTC. It codes for CASSTGTGGQETQYF.

The chain uses TRBV30 and TRBJ2-3; D tentatively reads TRBD1 or TRBD2 (5 bases each). Germline CDR1 GTSNPN, CDR2 SVGIG (reference sequence). The V end was cut by 4 bases, the J end by 5 bases, with 19 bases between. CDR3 length: 15 amino acids. CDR3 region: CAWTRGRARGDTQYF. The CDR3 nucleotides read TGTGCCTGGACGAGGGGAAGGGCCCGGGGAGATACGCAGTATTTT.

This chain uses TRBV6-6 with TRBJ1-2, with 7 bases lining up with TRBD1. V dropped 6 bases and J dropped 6; count of bases not matched to a gene: 7. Germline V gene lookup returns CDR1 MNHNY and CDR2 SVGAGI (reference sequence). The CDR3 sequence is 13 residues long. The CDR3 region is CASRPPTGDGYTF. As DNA, the CDR3 is TGTGCCAGCAGACCACCTACAGGGGATGGCTACACCTTC.